The sequence of this T cell receptor (beta chain) was determined in a study of T cells after yellow fever vaccination (dated by TCRdb to the late 2010s). General notes on the study: The SMART-Seq v4 Ultra Low Input RNA kit was used to prepare libraries from fractions with low cell numbers. To track T-cell clones before and after primary and booster YFV17D yellow fever vaccination, bulk TCR alpha and beta repertoires were sequenced longitudinally. Two healthy male donors, one aged 18 to 30 and one aged 30 to 40 years, made up the cohort. Blood was collected at multiple timepoints before and after primary and secondary immunization, and bulk PBMC replicates and cell subsets were isolated.

From its cysteine to its phenylalanine, the CDR3 spans 15 amino acids. Kept here is only the CDR3 DNA, which spans 45 bases and is read in frame from base 1. The germline V gene gives CDR1 as MGHRA and CDR2 as YSYEKL. Cut back by 1 base and 2 bases, the V and J ends lie 11 bases apart. Study-wide conclusions, independent of this receptor: Computational filtering was required because FACS-sorted repertoires could contain abundant contaminating clonotypes from the bulk population. The study included only two donors, which limits how far the findings can be generalized. A small fraction of clonotypes showed up in both the CD4 and CD8 compartments, probably as a result of convergent recombination. The secondary T-cell response was found to be weaker but faster than the primary response, with a peak reached on day 5 rather than on day 15. After the booster, most clones that had expanded after primary vaccination were detected again (around 97% of CD4 and 88% of CD8), suggesting broad maintenance of memory.

With regard to this clonotype: Its cognate antigen has yet to be identified. No much larger clone is present one base from it, and per-base qualities are unavailable.

TCR cDNA was synthesized by 5'RACE template switching, through which a universal primer site and unique molecular identifiers were introduced. Priming of cDNA synthesis was performed from both the TCR alpha and TCR beta constant segments. Library amplification used two PCR steps, and the second PCR step added sample barcodes and sequencing adapters. Sequencing of libraries was done on Illumina HiSeq 2500 (2x100 bp) or NovaSeq (2x150 bp). Per the source publication's procedure: MIGEC handled demultiplexing of reads and collapsing into UMI consensus sequences, while MiXCR performed V(D)J alignment. Vaccine-responding clonotypes were identified with edgeR using replicate PBMC samples, with FDR below 0.01 and a log2 fold change above 5 up to day 15 being required. Each bulk clonotype received a CD4 or CD8 identity based on whether the sequenced CD4 or CD8 repertoire contained that clonotype at higher abundance. Starting from the raw public reads, TCRdb applied fastp trimming at Q25, assembled clones with MiXCR and retained in-frame beta chains. Each CDR3 protein appears once, grouped with its most common genes and DNA. Here the V and J calls rest on TCRdb's processing, not on the authors' analysis. The sample table holds 500,000 to 650,000 distinct CDR3 sequences, of which roughly a sixth were seen once. The top ten clones comprise roughly a sixth of the sample.

In the paper's terms, the treatment or condition label means: live attenuated yellow fever vaccine strain. At each blood-draw timepoint, two biological replicates of bulk PBMCs were collected. A standard Ficoll-Paque protocol was used to isolate PBMCs from peripheral blood. RNA was extracted with TriZol from bulk PBMCs, CD4 and CD8 fractions, and dextramer-positive and dextramer-negative fractions. The sequencing used PBMCs, collected more than 4 days after the first yellow fever vaccination. The rearrangement joined TRBV4-1 to TRBJ1-2; the D gene is perhaps TRBD1, on 5 matching bases. The clonotype was recovered from a man aged 18 to 29 who received the YFV17D yellow fever vaccine. The DNA sequence reads TGCGCCAGCAGCCAAGGTCGGGGGTTAAACTATGGCTACACCTTC. It encodes CASSQGRGLNYGYTF.